Presented here are 23 T cell receptor beta chains from one specimen sequenced in a study of blood T cells in healthy people across ages. A second PCR, run for about 7 to 11 cycles, used a sample-barcoded 5' primer plus a J-beta primer mix. TCRdb used MiXCR to reprocess the 5' RACE reads, holding one entry per CDR3 protein. The sample consists of 2 million or so distinct CDR3 sequences, roughly 50% of them appearing once. Sample: blood. All receptors come from a woman aged 40 to 49 in good health.

V is TRBV6-5 and J is TRBJ2-1, with 8 bases identical to TRBD2. V was clipped by 6 bases and J by 9 bases; unmatched bases: 13. This CDR3 is built from 15 residues. The V gene's germline CDR1 is MNHEY and CDR2 SVGAGI. CDR3 protein: CASRSHRGGFSEQFF. CDR3 nucleotide sequence: TGTGCCAGCAGGTCCCACCGCGGGGGGTTCAGTGAGCAGTTCTTC.

The chain is built from TRBV7-8 and TRBJ1-2; 9 positions agree with TRBD1. Losses at the gene ends were 5 bases for V and 4 bases for J; bases not matched to a gene: 8. The CDR3 contains 15 residues. Germline V gives CDR1 SGHVS, CDR2 FQNEAQ. The CDR3 bases are TGTGCCAGCAGCCCATCCGGGACAGGGAGCTATGGCTACACCTTC. This gives the protein CASSPSGTGSYGYTF. Full variable domain (remainder filled in from reference TRBV7-8 and TRBJ1-2): GAGVSQSPRYKVAKRGQDVALRCDPISGHVSLFWYQQALGQGPEFLTYFQNEAQLDKSGLPSDRFFAERPEGSVSTLKIQRTQQEDSAVYLCASSPSGTGSYGYTFGSGTRLTVV.

The chain is built from TRBV5-1 and TRBJ1-2; D is unclear. Trimming shortened V by 4 bases and J by 10 bases, and 14 bases separated the two germline ends. CDR1 and CDR2 from the germline V gene are SGHRS and YFSETQ. This CDR3 spans 12 amino acids. The CDR3 loop reads CASSDIVDDYTF. The CDR3 DNA follows: TGCGCCAGCAGCGACATTGTGGATGACTACACCTTC.

J is TRBJ2-7 and V is TRBV7-6, with 10 bases lining up with TRBD2. There are 15 residues in the CDR3. With 5 bases clipped from V and 2 bases from J, the junction kept 6 bases outside the gene matches. Germline V lookup: CDR1 SGHVS, CDR2 FNYEAQ. CDR3 DNA: TGTGCCAGCAGCCCCCTTCTAGCGGGGGCCTACGAGCAGTACTTC. Translating gives CASSPLLAGAYEQYF. Full variable domain (rest looked up from reference TRBV7-6 and TRBJ2-7): GAGVSQSPRYKVTKRGQDVALRCDPISGHVSLYWYRQALGQGPEFLTYFNYEAQQDKSGLPNDRFSAERPEGSISTLTIQRTEQRDSAMYRCASSPLLAGAYEQYFGPGTRLTVT.

The sample holds many counts of this clonotype. The germline gene is not matched at one end of the junction; a read error may be the cause. This rearrangement joins TRBV5-1 to TRBJ1-2; 7 bases agree with TRBD1. CDR3 length equals 12 residues. Germline V gene data show CDR1 as SGHRS and CDR2 as YFSETQ. The CDR3 DNA sequence: TGTGCCAGCAGCCGGGACAGCTATGGCTACACCTTC. The encoded protein is CASSRDSYGYTF. The full variable domain, its missing parts supplied by reference TRBV5-1 and TRBJ1-2, is KAGVTQTPRYLIKTRGQQVTLSCSPISGHRSVSWYQQTPGQGLQFLFEYFSETQRNKGNFPGRFSGRQFSNSRSEMNVSTLELGDSALYLCASSRDSYGYTFGSGTRLTVV.

The V gene is TRBV3-1, the J gene TRBJ2-7; 7 nucleotides line up with TRBD1. The CDR3 length is 14 residues. After removal of 1 base from V and 4 bases from J, the junction contained 4 bases not matched to a gene. The V gene's germline CDR1 is LGHDT and CDR2 YNNKEL (reference sequence). CDR3 coding DNA: TGTGCCAGCAGCCAAGTCTTACAGGGGTACGAGCAGTACTTC. Protein product: CASSQVLQGYEQYF.

This clonotype was observed a handful of times. V is TRBV27 and J is TRBJ2-5, with D uncertain. The germline V gene has CDR1 MNHEY and CDR2 SMNVEV (reference sequence). This CDR3 has 14 residues. With 2 bases removed from V and 4 bases from J, the gap between germline ends came to 11 bases. The CDR3 here is CASSLIGFRETQYF. CDR3 nucleotide sequence: TGTGCCAGCAGTTTAATAGGATTCCGAGAGACCCAGTACTTC.

As for this clonotype: A read error may account for a junction end that differs from germline. V usage is TRBV27 and J usage is TRBJ1-2; TRBD1 agrees at 8 bases. The CDR3 totals 16 residues. The germline V gene encodes CDR1 MNHEY and CDR2 SMNVEV (reference sequence). The CDR3 sequence: CTSRRQQGVTNYGYTF. DNA of the CDR3: TGTACCAGCAGGAGGCAACAGGGGGTAACTAACTATGGCTACACCTTC.

Comment on this clonotype: One end of the junction does not line up with germline, which may come from a read error. The chain employs TRBV28 and TRBJ2-5; a possible D gene is TRBD2 (6 bases). Germline lookup yields CDR1 MDHEN and CDR2 SYDVKM. The CDR3 covers 15 residues. The CDR3 nucleotides read TGTGCCAGCGTATTAGGCCGGAGGGGTGGGGAGACCCGGTACTTC. Its protein is CASVLGRRGGETRYF.

The chain couples TRBV7-2 to TRBJ1-2; the D gene is possibly TRBD1 (5 bases). The V gene lost 1 base and the J gene lost 7 bases, with 13 bases spanning the gap. The CDR3 is 14 amino acids. Germline CDR1 and CDR2: SGHTA and FQGNSA. CDR3: CASSLGGRVSGYTF. The CDR3 DNA sequence: TGTGCCAGCAGCTTAGGAGGCAGGGTGTCTGGCTACACCTTC. Variable domain in full (rest from reference TRBV7-2 and TRBJ1-2): GAGVSQSPSNKVTEKGKDVELRCDPISGHTALYWYRQSLGQGLEFLIYFQGNSAPDKSGLPSDRFSAERTGGSVSTLTIQRTQQEDSAVYLCASSLGGRVSGYTFGSGTRLTVV.

The V and J genes are TRBV6-5 and TRBJ1-4; D remains unclear. CDR1 and CDR2 (germline): MNHEY, SVGAGI. The CDR3 covers 14 residues. Trimming removed 1 base from V and 7 bases from J, with 10 bases in between. CDR3 in amino acids: CASSYWGSGEKLFF. The CDR3 DNA reads as TGTGCCAGCAGTTACTGGGGAAGTGGTGAAAAACTGTTTTTT.

This rearrangement joins TRBV12-3 or TRBV12-4 to TRBJ1-2; D perhaps matches TRBD1 (5 bases). CDR3 length: 13 amino acids. V lost 6 bases, J lost 8 bases, and 16 bases lay in between. CDR3 coding DNA: TGTGCCAGCAGCCGCCAGGGTTTTGGGGGCTACACCTTC. Its protein is CASSRQGFGGYTF.

The V and J genes are TRBV7-9 and TRBJ2-7; 9 nucleotides agree with TRBD1. The CDR3 covers 15 residues. V lost 5 bases and J lost 0; bases outside the gene matches: 5. The V gene's germline CDR1 is SEHNR and CDR2 FQNEAQ (reference sequence). The CDR3 DNA reads TGTGCCAGCAGCGGGACAGGGCCTAGCTCCTACGAGCAGTACTTC. Residues: CASSGTGPSSYEQYF.

The rearrangement links TRBV20-1 to TRBJ2-5, with TRBD1 matching 9 bases. CDR3 size: 15 residues. The germline gives CDR1 DFQATT, CDR2 SNEGSKA (reference sequence). V gave up 3 bases and J gave up 11 bases; unmatched junction bases: 16. For the CDR3, the DNA is TGCAGTGCTAGTCTGTTCGGGACAGGGATAGATGAGCAGTACTTC. Its translation: CSASLFGTGIDEQYF.

The chain recombines TRBV10-3 with TRBJ2-7, with TRBD1 matching over 7 bases. V lost 4 bases and J lost 0; bases outside the gene matches: 9. Germline CDR1 and CDR2: ENHRY and SYGVKD. The CDR3 covers 16 residues. CDR3 sequence (DNA): TGTGCCATCAGTGGACAGGGTTGGGAAGGCTCCTACGAGCAGTACTTC. It translates to CAISGQGWEGSYEQYF.

This chain uses TRBV5-1 with TRBJ2-5, with unresolved D. CDR1 is SGHRS and CDR2 is YFSETQ in the germline V gene. The CDR3 length is 12 residues. V was shortened by 5 bases and J by 5 bases, with 10 bases between the two germline ends. The CDR3 coding sequence is TGCGCCAGCAGGAGGCCGTCGGAGACCCAGTACTTC. Protein sequence: CASRRPSETQYF.

This rearrangement joins TRBV5-1 to TRBJ2-7; maybe TRBD1 (5 bases). Trimming removed 2 bases at V and 7 bases at J, with 13 bases between. Germline V gene data show CDR1 as SGHRS and CDR2 as YFSETQ. The CDR3 runs to 13 residues. This CDR3 is CASSFPGTGEQYF. Here the CDR3 DNA reads TGCGCCAGCAGCTTCCCAGGAACAGGAGAGCAGTACTTC.

On this clonotype: A read error may produce the germline difference seen at one junction end. The CDR3 nucleotides read TGCGCCAGCAGCTTGTATCCCGCGGGGGCCTTCCGAGTTAACACAGATACGGAGTATTTT. Amino acid sequence: CASSLYPAGAFRVNTDTEYF. The chain links TRBV5-1 to TRBJ2-3; a possible D gene is TRBD2 (7 bases). The CDR3 extends over 20 amino acids. CDR1 and CDR2 (germline): SGHRS, YFSETQ.

This chain links TRBV7-2 with TRBJ2-1; D remains ambiguous. Germline V lookup: CDR1 SGHTA, CDR2 FQGNSA. This CDR3 is 12 amino acids long. Trimming removed 5 bases from V and 14 bases from J, with 16 bases in between. The CDR3 DNA follows: TGTGCCAGCAGCCAAGGAGAAGCCCTCGAGTTCTTC. It yields the protein CASSQGEALEFF.

This clonotype was found a few times. The rearrangement uses TRBV6-6 and TRBJ2-1; D is unclear. CDR1 is MNHNY and CDR2 is SVGAGI in the germline V gene (reference sequence). Trimming removed 0 bases at V and 4 bases at J, with 10 bases between. The CDR3 totals 15 residues. CDR3 DNA: TGTGCCAGCAGTTACTCGAATAGAAATTACAATGAGCAGTTCTTC. Encoded protein: CASSYSNRNYNEQFF.

This chain joins TRBV2 and TRBJ1-2, with a possible D match to TRBD1 (6 bases). CDR3 size: 17 residues. V was clipped by 1 base and J by 0 bases, with 15 bases between them. CDR1 is SNHLY and CDR2 is FYNNEI in the germline V gene. The DNA of the CDR3 is TGTGCCAGCAGTGAAGACGTGACAGGACTTTCTAACTATGGCTACACCTTC. Its translation is CASSEDVTGLSNYGYTF.

The chain has TRBV7-9 and TRBJ2-1, with 14 bases matching TRBD2. V shed 2 bases, J shed 5 bases, and the junction held 11 bases outside the gene matches. CDR1 is SEHNR and CDR2 is FQNEAQ in the germline V gene (reference sequence). The CDR3 loop spans 19 amino acids. CDR3 nucleotides: TGTGCCAGCAGCTTAAAACTCGGACTAGCGGGGGGCCCCCACAATGAGCAGTTCTTC. Protein: CASSLKLGLAGGPHNEQFF.

The chain links TRBV7-8 to TRBJ1-4; no reliable D call. The germline V gene has CDR1 SGHVS and CDR2 FQNEAQ. The CDR3 runs to 15 residues. Trimming took 4 bases from V and 3 from J, leaving 12 bases between them. The CDR3, as DNA: TGTGCCAGCAGCTCTAGTCGGTTGGCTAATGAAAAACTGTTTTTT. The encoded protein is CASSSSRLANEKLFF.